What follows are 5 T cell receptor beta chains derived from one specimen sequenced in a study of cytomegalovirus exposure and HLA in healthy donors. Sequencing was performed with immunoSEQ multiplex PCR; in TCRdb, only in-frame clones are kept and a portion is missing. The repertoire holds some 340,000 clones, about 85% seen once, with about 1% in the top ten. Sequencing was done on a sample of PBMCs. The receptor source for this set is a woman between 25 and 40 years old in good health and CMV-seropositive.

This chain joins TRBV28 and TRBJ2-7; D is unresolved. V lost 7 bases and J lost 0, with 16 bases in between. Germline CDR1 and CDR2: MDHEN and SYDVKM. The CDR3 covers 15 residues. In DNA form, the CDR3 reads TGTGCCAGCACTACCGTCTCAAGAAGCTCCTACGAGCAGTACTTC. Residues: CASTTVSRSSYEQYF.

This sequence joins TRBV15 and TRBJ1-4, with D perhaps matching TRBD1 (6 bases). The V gene's germline CDR1 is LNHNV and CDR2 YYDKDF (reference sequence). The CDR3 length is 14 residues. Trimming took off 4 bases at V and 2 bases at J, with 8 bases between the two ends. Here the CDR3 reads CATSMGGTNEKLFF. DNA for the CDR3: TGTGCCACCAGCATGGGGGGCACTAATGAAAAACTGTTTTTT.

V gene TRBV7-2 combines with J gene TRBJ2-7; D uncertain. Trimming pared 1 base from V and 1 base from J, leaving 11 bases between. In germline, CDR1 is SGHTA, CDR2 FQGNSA. The CDR3 loop spans 15 amino acids. The CDR3 sequence: CASSLVAEQSYEQYF. For the CDR3, the DNA is TGTGCCAGCAGCTTAGTAGCTGAGCAATCCTACGAGCAGTACTTC.

The gene calls are TRBV11-2 and TRBJ2-7; weak D call: TRBD1 (6 bases). The V end was cut by 4 bases, the J end by 0 bases, with 19 bases between. CDR1 and CDR2 from the germline V gene are SGHAT and FQNNGV. This CDR3 comprises 17 residues. The CDR3 protein is CASSSLLGQYSSYEQYF. DNA for the CDR3: TGTGCCAGCAGCTCGCTCCTCGGACAGTACAGCTCCTACGAGCAGTACTTC. Together with reference TRBV11-2 and TRBJ2-7, the CDR3 gives the full variable domain: EAGVAQSPRYKIIEKRQSVAFWCNPISGHATLYWYQQILGQGPKLLIQFQNNGVVDDSQLPKDRFSAERLKGVDSTLKIQPAKLEDSAVYLCASSSLLGQYSSYEQYFGPGTRLTVT.

The chain links TRBV25-1 to TRBJ2-7; 11 bases map to TRBD1. The germline gives CDR1 MGHDK, CDR2 SYGVNS. After removal of 7 bases from V and 4 bases from J, the junction contained 18 bases not matched to a gene. CDR3 size: 18 residues. The CDR3 DNA sequence: TGTGCCAGCATAGGCCCGTCACCGGGACAGGGGGTACGGTACGAGCAGTACTTC. Its translation is CASIGPSPGQGVRYEQYF.